The 11 T cell receptor beta chains reported below all come from one sample, sequenced in a study of T-cell reconstitution after alpha-beta-depleted transplantation in children. Researchers prepared the TCRbeta library using unique molecular identifiers, the study reports. From the PCR reads, TCRdb called clonotypes with MiXCR, one entry per CDR3 protein. Here the sample spans some 600,000 distinct CDR3 sequences, roughly 17% being singletons. The material sequenced was PBMCs from the stem cell graft donor, taken from the stem cell graft. The receptors were sampled from a human donor who donated a stem cell graft to a child with acute myeloid leukemia.

In this sample, this clonotype turned up a few times. The chain links TRBV7-8 to TRBJ1-5; the D is unclear. There are 13 residues in the CDR3. Germline CDR1 reads SGHVS; CDR2 reads FQNEAQ. Trimming removed 4 bases at V and 4 bases at J, with 8 bases between. This CDR3 is CASSYMDNQPQHF. CDR3 sequence (DNA): TGTGCCAGCAGCTACATGGATAATCAGCCCCAGCATTTT. Complete variable domain (other parts from reference TRBV7-8 and TRBJ1-5): GAGVSQSPRYKVAKRGQDVALRCDPISGHVSLFWYQQALGQGPEFLTYFQNEAQLDKSGLPSDRFFAERPEGSVSTLKIQRTQQEDSAVYLCASSYMDNQPQHFGDGTRLSIL.

This clonotype has a count of ten or more. The chain couples TRBV20-1 to TRBJ2-3; D might be TRBD1 or TRBD2, each matching 6 bases. Deletions cut 3 bases from V and 4 bases from J, with 14 bases between. The CDR3 runs 14 residues. From germline, CDR1 is DFQATT and CDR2 SNEGSKA (reference sequence). The CDR3 reads CSARTRRGSDTQYF. DNA of the CDR3: TGCAGTGCTAGGACCCGGAGGGGGTCAGATACGCAGTATTTT.

This clonotype was counted at least ten times. The J gene is TRBJ2-5, the V gene TRBV20-1; 8 bases align to TRBD1. The CDR3 contains 13 residues. The trim removed 5 bases at V and 4 bases at J, leaving 6 bases unmatched. The germline gives CDR1 DFQATT, CDR2 SNEGSKA (reference sequence). The CDR3 reads CSASDRAGETQYF. The CDR3 bases are TGCAGTGCTTCGGACAGGGCGGGAGAGACCCAGTACTTC.

At least ten counts were recorded for this clonotype. V gene TRBV20-1 combines with J gene TRBJ2-2; D unresolved. This CDR3 is 15 amino acids long. CDR1 DFQATT and CDR2 SNEGSKA come from the germline V gene (reference sequence). V was shortened by 1 base and J by 7 bases, with 16 bases between the two germline ends. The CDR3 DNA sequence: TGCAGTGCTAGAGGCGGTGGTAGACTTGGCGGGGAGCTGTTTTTT. This translates into CSARGGGRLGGELFF.

The chain couples TRBV12-3 or TRBV12-4 to TRBJ2-5; D gene ambiguous. CDR3 length: 13 residues. V was pared by 5 bases and J by 4 bases, with 11 bases between. The CDR3 region is CASSHNKAETQYF. The DNA of the CDR3 is TGTGCCAGCAGTCATAACAAGGCAGAGACCCAGTACTTC.

The gene calls are TRBV28 and TRBJ2-4, with D perhaps matching TRBD2 (6 bases). Germline-derived CDR1 and CDR2 are MDHEN and SYDVKM. CDR3 length equals 16 residues. V lost 6 bases and J lost 0, with 15 bases in between. CDR3 bases: TGTGCCAGCAGACCACTTAGCGGATTAGCCAAAAACATTCAGTACTTC. It translates to CASRPLSGLAKNIQYF.

The V gene is TRBV6-5, the J gene TRBJ1-5, with D perhaps TRBD1 (5 bases). Looked up from germline, CDR1 is MNHEY and CDR2 is SVGAGI. The V end lost 2 bases, the J end lost 7 bases, and 12 bases lay between the germline ends. The CDR3 runs to 14 residues. The CDR3 DNA sequence: TGTGCCAGCAGTTACGGAGGGGACTACCAGCCCCAGCATTTT. Translation gives CASSYGGDYQPQHF.

The V gene is TRBV2, the J gene TRBJ2-3; a weak D match, TRBD2 (6 bases). Per the germline V gene, CDR1 is SNHLY and CDR2 is FYNNEI. With 4 bases removed from V and 4 bases from J, the gap between germline ends came to 12 bases. The CDR3 consists of 14 residues. DNA of the CDR3: TGTGCCAGCAGTGCAAGGGAGCGGGCAGATACGCAGTATTTT. Amino acid sequence: CASSARERADTQYF. The full variable domain, rest sourced from reference TRBV2 and TRBJ2-3, is EPEVTQTPSHQVTQMGQEVILRCVPISNHLYFYWYRQILGQKVEFLVSFYNNEISEKSEIFDDQFSVERPDGSNFTLKIRSTKLEDSAMYFCASSARERADTQYFGPGTRLTVL.

This clonotype was recorded a few times. The V gene is TRBV5-1, the J gene TRBJ1-2; no clear D gene. V lost 0 bases, J lost 8 bases, and 11 bases lay in between. This CDR3 is 13 amino acids long. In germline, CDR1 is SGHRS, CDR2 YFSETQ. In nucleotides, the CDR3 is TGCGCCAGCAGCTTGGTCGGGAGAGGAGGCTACACCTTC. Amino acid sequence: CASSLVGRGGYTF.

The genes are TRBV7-9 and TRBJ1-1, with TRBD1 identical over 7 bases. CDR3 length: 14 amino acids. Germline loops: CDR1 SEHNR, CDR2 FQNEAQ (reference sequence). The ends lost 5 bases at V and 6 bases at J; junction bases unmatched: 9. This CDR3 is CASSPGGKSPEAFF. CDR3 nucleotide sequence: TGTGCCAGCAGCCCAGGGGGTAAGTCCCCTGAAGCTTTCTTT.

V usage is TRBV20-1 and J usage is TRBJ2-7; D is perhaps TRBD1 or TRBD2 (6 bases each). V was clipped by 2 bases and J by 6 bases, with 8 bases between them. CDR3 length: 11 amino acids. The V gene's germline CDR1 is DFQATT and CDR2 SNEGSKA (reference sequence). CDR3 residues: CSARWGAEQYV. The DNA for the CDR3 is TGCAGTGCTAGATGGGGGGCCGAGCAGTACGTC.